A single sample gave rise to the 22 T cell receptor beta chains below, sequenced in a study of graft-versus-host responses after intestinal transplantation. Only in-frame clones appear in the TCRdb table, and some are missing; sequencing was by immunoSEQ multiplex PCR. The profile covers about 70,000 clones, with around 91% appearing a single time and roughly 1.3% taken by the ten largest. These receptors' antigens are unknown. The material was unstimulated CD8+ T cells sorted from spleen or lymph node cells, obtained before intestinal transplant. Every receptor here comes from a human donor who received an intestinal transplant.

The CDR3 protein is CTSSPLAGLHNEQFF. CDR3 bases: TGCACCAGCAGTCCGCTAGCGGGACTTCATAATGAGCAGTTCTTC. This chain uses TRBV1 with TRBJ2-1; the table gives TRBD2 as D, unverified against the DNA. TRBV1 is a pseudogene segment. The CDR3 contains 15 residues.

The chain is built from TRBV29-1 and TRBJ2-1; 8 nucleotides align to TRBD2. In germline, CDR1 is SQVTM, CDR2 ANQGSEA. This CDR3 is 14 amino acids long. With 4 bases clipped from V and 7 bases from J, the junction kept 9 bases outside the gene matches. As DNA, the CDR3 is TGCAGCGTTGTGTCAGCGGGGGTGGGGAATGAGCAGTTCTTC. It yields the protein CSVVSAGVGNEQFF.

This sequence joins TRBV6-5 and TRBJ2-7; weak D call: TRBD1 (6 bases). The CDR3 has 14 amino acids. CDR1 MNHEY and CDR2 SVGAGI come from the germline V gene. V lost 6 bases, J lost 4 bases, and 16 bases lay in between. The CDR3 spells CASRAQGIGYEQYF. The CDR3 DNA sequence: TGTGCCAGCAGAGCACAGGGTATAGGTTACGAGCAGTACTTC.

This clone was observed a few times. The chain recombines TRBV6-6 with TRBJ1-1, with D possibly being TRBD1 (6 bases). Germline V gene sequence: CDR1 MNHNY, CDR2 SVGAGI (reference sequence). Deletions cut 4 bases from V and 3 bases from J, with 9 bases between. The CDR3 has 13 residues. CDR3 DNA: TGTGCCAGCAGTTCGGGACATTACACTGAAGCTTTCTTT. Translated: CASSSGHYTEAFF.

This rearrangement joins TRBV4-1 to TRBJ2-1, with D maybe TRBD1 (6 bases). V gave up 1 base and J gave up 8 bases, with 12 bases separating them. Germline lookup yields CDR1 MGHRA and CDR2 YSYEKL. The CDR3 has 14 residues. CDR3 protein: CASSQVIGGHEQFF. CDR3 DNA sequence: TGCGCCAGCAGCCAAGTCATTGGGGGCCATGAGCAGTTCTTC.

This rearrangement joins TRBV7-9 to TRBJ2-1; 8 nucleotides line up with TRBD1. The CDR3 length is 16 residues. Germline V gene lookup returns CDR1 SEHNR and CDR2 FQNEAQ (reference sequence). V dropped 1 base and J dropped 7; count of bases not matched to a gene: 9. The CDR3 region is CASSLGKFQGANEQFF. CDR3 DNA: TGTGCCAGCAGCTTAGGGAAATTTCAGGGGGCGAATGAGCAGTTCTTC.

The rearrangement uses TRBV7-6 and TRBJ2-5, with D tentatively TRBD2 (7 bases). Trimming stripped 5 bases from V and 4 bases from J, with 17 bases between. Germline assignment: CDR1 SGHVS and CDR2 FNYEAQ. The CDR3 sequence is 15 residues long. Here the CDR3 DNA reads TGTGCCAGCAGCCCCAGTTGGGGGGGCGTAGAGACCCAGTACTTC. It yields the protein CASSPSWGGVETQYF.

The chain links TRBV4-1 to TRBJ1-2, with D uncertain. Looked up from germline, CDR1 is MGHRA and CDR2 is YSYEKL. The CDR3 extends over 12 amino acids. Trimming removed 4 bases at V and 12 bases at J, with 15 bases between. CDR3 in amino acids: CASSPSGDLHTF. The CDR3 region has the DNA TGCGCCAGCAGCCCGTCCGGAGACCTCCACACCTTC.

The gene calls are TRBV29-1 and TRBJ1-3; D gene unclear. V was shortened by 3 bases and J by 3 bases, with 6 bases between the two germline ends. The CDR3 loop spans 12 amino acids. Germline V lookup: CDR1 SQVTM, CDR2 ANQGSEA. CDR3 sequence: CSVETLGNTIYF. Written as DNA, the CDR3 is TGCAGCGTTGAGACACTTGGAAACACCATATATTTT.

The chain employs TRBV6-5 and TRBJ2-2; D possibly corresponds to TRBD2 (5 bases). The CDR3 extends over 14 amino acids. Germline CDR1 is MNHEY and CDR2 is SVGAGI. V was pared by 2 bases and J by 4 bases, with 8 bases between. The CDR3 protein is CASSYGRGTGELFF. As DNA, the CDR3 is TGTGCCAGCAGTTACGGCCGGGGCACCGGGGAGCTGTTTTTT.

V gene TRBV7-9 combines with J gene TRBJ2-3; D is unclear. V was pared by 0 bases and J by 4 bases, with 14 bases between. Germline values: CDR1 SEHNR, CDR2 FQNEAQ (reference sequence). This CDR3 has 16 residues. CDR3 in DNA: TGTGCCAGCAGCTTAGCGGGTGCGGATTTCGCAGATACGCAGTATTTT. Its protein product is CASSLAGADFADTQYF.

The chain has TRBV11-2 and TRBJ2-7; 9 bases align to TRBD1. J lost 0 bases, V lost 5 bases, and 5 bases had no gene match. CDR3 size: 15 residues. Germline lookup yields CDR1 SGHAT and CDR2 FQNNGV. CDR3 sequence (DNA): TGTGCCAGCAGCGGCGGGACAGGGAGCTCCTACGAGCAGTACTTC. Translation: CASSGGTGSSYEQYF.

This rearrangement joins TRBV19 to TRBJ1-1; D is possibly TRBD1 (6 bases). The CDR3 consists of 14 residues. Germline CDR1 reads LNHDA; CDR2 reads SQIVND (reference sequence). V dropped 5 bases and J dropped 6 bases, with 16 bases sitting between them. Here the CDR3 reads CASSSPTGWPEAFF. The CDR3 nucleotides read TGTGCCAGTAGTTCCCCAACAGGGTGGCCTGAAGCTTTCTTT.

A remark on this clone: Its ends do not fully match the called genes, so a read error is possible. The chain is built from TRBV6-5 and TRBJ2-1, with 8 nucleotides matching TRBD2. The CDR3 totals 14 residues. Germline CDR1 is MNHEY and CDR2 is SVGAGI. The CDR3 DNA sequence: TGTGTCAGCAGTTCCCGGGGGGGCTACAATGAGCAGTTCTTC. Its translation is CVSSSRGGYNEQFF.

CDR3 nucleotide sequence: TGTGCCAGCAGCGGACGCGAGCCGGGGGGCTACACCTTC. Amino acid sequence: CASSGREPGGYTF. The V gene is TRBV9, the J gene TRBJ1-2; D is unclear. Germline CDR1 and CDR2: SGDLS and YYNGEE. The V end was cut by 3 bases, the J end by 8 bases, with 14 bases between. This CDR3 comprises 13 residues.

The chain combines TRBV5-4 with TRBJ1-4; D is unresolved. The CDR3 is 14 residues long. V dropped 0 bases and J dropped 7 bases, with 10 bases sitting between them. CDR1 is SGHNT and CDR2 is YYREEE in the germline V gene (reference sequence). The CDR3 bases are TGTGCCAGCAGCTTGGGATTGGGCAGTGAAAAACTGTTTTTT. Amino acids: CASSLGLGSEKLFF.

This sequence joins TRBV7-5 and TRBJ1-5. TRBV7-5 is a known pseudogene. The CDR3 covers 16 residues. CDR3 nucleotide sequence: TGTGCCAGAAGCTTAGCGCGGGACCCGGGCAATCAGCCCCAGCATTTT. Translated: CARSLARDPGNQPQHF.

The rearrangement uses TRBV4-1 and TRBJ1-2; no clear D gene. CDR1 and CDR2 from the germline V gene are MGHRA and YSYEKL. V was shortened by 1 base and J by 1 base, with 13 bases between the two germline ends. There are 16 residues in the CDR3. CDR3 DNA sequence: TGCGCCAGCAGCCAAGTATATCCGCAGAATAACTATGGCTACACCTTC. Protein: CASSQVYPQNNYGYTF.

This sequence joins TRBV4-1 and TRBJ2-2; D remains unclear. CDR1 and CDR2 (germline): MGHRA, YSYEKL. V was shortened by 2 bases and J by 7 bases, with 5 bases between the two germline ends. The CDR3 contains 12 residues. The CDR3 nucleotides are TGCGCCAGCAGCCAATTTCTCGGGGAGCTGTTTTTT. As protein: CASSQFLGELFF.

This clone occurred a few times. The rearrangement uses TRBV13 and TRBJ2-7; 8 nucleotides line up with TRBD2. Germline loops: CDR1 PRHDT, CDR2 FYEKMQ (reference sequence). This CDR3 contains 13 residues. The V and J ends lost 7 bases and 4 bases, in that order; junction bases with no gene match: 6. The DNA of the CDR3 is TGTGCCAGCACGAGCGGGGGAGATTACGAGCAGTACTTC. Translated: CASTSGGDYEQYF.

The J gene is TRBJ2-5, the V gene TRBV7-9; no clear D gene. V shed 10 bases and J shed 0 bases, with 12 bases lying between them. The CDR3 consists of 13 residues. Germline CDR1 reads SEHNR; CDR2 reads FQNEAQ (reference sequence). The CDR3: CATKFENQETQYF. As DNA, the CDR3 is TGTGCCACAAAATTTGAGAACCAAGAGACCCAGTACTTC.

This chain connects TRBV6-1 to TRBJ2-7, with TRBD2 as a possible D gene (5 bases). The V and J ends lost 8 bases and 0 bases respectively, with 17 bases between them. Germline V gene data show CDR1 as MNHNS and CDR2 as SASEGT. The CDR3 is made up of 15 amino acids. For the CDR3, the DNA is TGTGCCAGCGTCAGAAGAACGGGGAGCTCCTACGAGCAGTACTTC. Its protein is CASVRRTGSSYEQYF.